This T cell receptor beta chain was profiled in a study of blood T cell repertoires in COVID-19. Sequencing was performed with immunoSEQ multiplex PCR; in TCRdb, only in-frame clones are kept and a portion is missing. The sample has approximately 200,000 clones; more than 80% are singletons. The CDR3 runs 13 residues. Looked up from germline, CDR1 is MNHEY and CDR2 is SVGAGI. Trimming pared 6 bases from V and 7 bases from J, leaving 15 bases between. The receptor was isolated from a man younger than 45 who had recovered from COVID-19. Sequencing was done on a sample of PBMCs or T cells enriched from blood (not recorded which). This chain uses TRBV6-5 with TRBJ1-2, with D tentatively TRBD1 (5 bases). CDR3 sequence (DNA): TGTGCCAGCAGCCTCGACAGAAGAAGTGGCTACACCTTC. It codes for CASSLDRRSGYTF.